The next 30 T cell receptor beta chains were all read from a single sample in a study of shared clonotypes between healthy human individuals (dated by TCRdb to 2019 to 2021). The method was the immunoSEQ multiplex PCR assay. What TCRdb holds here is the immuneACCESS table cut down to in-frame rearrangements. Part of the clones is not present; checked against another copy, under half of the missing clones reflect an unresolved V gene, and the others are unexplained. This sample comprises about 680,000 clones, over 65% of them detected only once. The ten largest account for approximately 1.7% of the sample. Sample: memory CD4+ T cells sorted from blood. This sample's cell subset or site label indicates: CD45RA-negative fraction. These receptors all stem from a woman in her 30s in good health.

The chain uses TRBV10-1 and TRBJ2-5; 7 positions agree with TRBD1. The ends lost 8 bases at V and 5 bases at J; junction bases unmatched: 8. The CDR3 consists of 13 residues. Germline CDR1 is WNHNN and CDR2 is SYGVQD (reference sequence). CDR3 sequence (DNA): TGCGCCAGCTCCCCAGGGGGAAGCGAGACCCAGTACTTC. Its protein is CASSPGGSETQYF.

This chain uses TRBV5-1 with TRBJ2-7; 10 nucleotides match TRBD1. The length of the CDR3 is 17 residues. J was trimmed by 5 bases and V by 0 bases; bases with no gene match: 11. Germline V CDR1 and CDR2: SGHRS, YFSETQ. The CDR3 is CASSLVFQGTGDNEQYF. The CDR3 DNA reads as TGCGCCAGCAGCTTGGTTTTTCAGGGGACAGGGGATAACGAGCAGTACTTC.

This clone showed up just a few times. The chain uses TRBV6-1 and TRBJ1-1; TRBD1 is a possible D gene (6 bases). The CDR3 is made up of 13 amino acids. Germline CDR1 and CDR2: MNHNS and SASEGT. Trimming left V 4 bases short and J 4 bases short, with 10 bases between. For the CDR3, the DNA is TGTGCCAGCAGTGTGACAGGAACCACTGAAGCTTTCTTT. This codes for CASSVTGTTEAFF.

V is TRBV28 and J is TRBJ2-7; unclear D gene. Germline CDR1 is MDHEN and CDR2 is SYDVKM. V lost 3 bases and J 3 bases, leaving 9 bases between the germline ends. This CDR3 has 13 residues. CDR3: CASSFQSVYEQYF. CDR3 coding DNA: TGTGCCAGCAGTTTCCAATCCGTCTACGAGCAGTACTTC.

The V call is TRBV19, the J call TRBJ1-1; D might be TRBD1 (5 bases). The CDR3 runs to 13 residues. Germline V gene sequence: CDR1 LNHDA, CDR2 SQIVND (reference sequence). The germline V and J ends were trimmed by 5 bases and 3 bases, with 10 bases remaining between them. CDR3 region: CASSFDRDTEAFF. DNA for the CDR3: TGTGCCAGTAGTTTCGACAGAGACACTGAAGCTTTCTTT.

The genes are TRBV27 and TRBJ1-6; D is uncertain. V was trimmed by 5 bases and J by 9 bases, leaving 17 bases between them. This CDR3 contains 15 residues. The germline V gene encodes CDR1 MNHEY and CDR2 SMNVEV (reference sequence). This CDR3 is CASSPRTAAGSPLHF. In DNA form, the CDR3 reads TGTGCCAGCAGTCCGCGGACGGCGGCGGGTTCACCCCTCCACTTT.

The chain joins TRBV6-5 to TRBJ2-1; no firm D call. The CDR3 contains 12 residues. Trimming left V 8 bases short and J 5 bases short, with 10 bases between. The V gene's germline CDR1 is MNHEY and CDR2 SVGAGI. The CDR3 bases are TGTGCCAGCGTAAGCGCCGACAATGAGCAGTTCTTC. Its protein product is CASVSADNEQFF.

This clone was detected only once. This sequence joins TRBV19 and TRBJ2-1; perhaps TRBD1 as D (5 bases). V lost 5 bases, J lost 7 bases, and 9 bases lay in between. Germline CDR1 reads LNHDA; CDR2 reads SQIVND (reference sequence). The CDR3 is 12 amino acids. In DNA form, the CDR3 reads TGTGCCAGTAGTCAACAGGCAAATGAGCAGTTCTTC. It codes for CASSQQANEQFF.

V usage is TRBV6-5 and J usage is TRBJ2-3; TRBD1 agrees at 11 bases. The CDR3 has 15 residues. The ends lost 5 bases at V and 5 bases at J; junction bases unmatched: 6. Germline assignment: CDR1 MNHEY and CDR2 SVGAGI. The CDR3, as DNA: TGTGCCAGCAGTCTGGGACAGGGGGAAGTAGATACGCAGTATTTT. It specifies CASSLGQGEVDTQYF.

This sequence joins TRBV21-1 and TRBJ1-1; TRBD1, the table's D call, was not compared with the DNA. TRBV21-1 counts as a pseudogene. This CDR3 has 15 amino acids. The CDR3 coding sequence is TGTGCCAGCTATGACAGGGGGCAAAGGCAGTTAAAAGCTTTCTTT. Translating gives CASYDRGQRQLKAFF.

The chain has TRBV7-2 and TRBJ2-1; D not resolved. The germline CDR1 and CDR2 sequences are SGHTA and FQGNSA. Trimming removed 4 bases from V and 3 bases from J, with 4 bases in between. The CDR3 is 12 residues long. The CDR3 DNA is TGTGCCAGCAGCTGGAGCTACAATGAGCAGTTCTTC. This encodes CASSWSYNEQFF.

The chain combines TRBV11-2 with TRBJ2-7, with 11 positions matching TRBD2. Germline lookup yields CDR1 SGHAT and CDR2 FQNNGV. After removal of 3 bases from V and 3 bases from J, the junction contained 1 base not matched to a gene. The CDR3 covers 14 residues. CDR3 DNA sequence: TGTGCCAGCAGCTTCACTAGCGGGAGCTACGAGCAGTACTTC. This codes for CASSFTSGSYEQYF.

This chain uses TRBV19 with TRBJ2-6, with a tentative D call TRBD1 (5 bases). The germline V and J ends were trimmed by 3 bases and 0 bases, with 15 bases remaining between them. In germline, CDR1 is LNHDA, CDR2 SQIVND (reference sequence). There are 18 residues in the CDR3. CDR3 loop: CASSMVQQGVSGANVLTF. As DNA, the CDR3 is TGTGCCAGTAGTATGGTTCAGCAGGGCGTCTCTGGGGCCAACGTCCTGACTTTC.

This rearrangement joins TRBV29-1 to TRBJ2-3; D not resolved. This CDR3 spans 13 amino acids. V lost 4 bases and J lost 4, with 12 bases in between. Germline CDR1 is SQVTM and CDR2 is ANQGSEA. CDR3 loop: CSVGAVEPDTQYF. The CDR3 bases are TGCAGCGTTGGTGCAGTGGAGCCAGATACGCAGTATTTT.

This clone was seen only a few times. The CDR3 spells CASSFGGDETQYF. The CDR3 DNA reads as TGTGCCAGCAGCTTTGGGGGAGACGAGACCCAGTACTTC. The chain joins TRBV7-9 to TRBJ2-5; either TRBD1 or TRBD2 may fit D (5 bases each). CDR3 length equals 13 residues. CDR1 and CDR2 from the germline V gene are SEHNR and FQNEAQ (reference sequence). Trimming shortened V by 3 bases and J by 5 bases, and 10 bases separated the two germline ends.

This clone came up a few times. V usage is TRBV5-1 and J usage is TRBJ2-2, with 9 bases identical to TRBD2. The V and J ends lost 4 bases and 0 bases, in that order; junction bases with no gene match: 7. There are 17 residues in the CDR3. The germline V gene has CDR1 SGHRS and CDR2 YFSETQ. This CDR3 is CASSKAAGGANTGELFF. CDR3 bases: TGCGCCAGCAGCAAGGCGGCGGGAGGGGCGAACACCGGGGAGCTGTTTTTT. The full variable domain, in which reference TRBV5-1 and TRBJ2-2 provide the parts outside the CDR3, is KAGVTQTPRYLIKTRGQQVTLSCSPISGHRSVSWYQQTPGQGLQFLFEYFSETQRNKGNFPGRFSGRQFSNSRSEMNVSTLELGDSALYLCASSKAAGGANTGELFFGEGSRLTVL.

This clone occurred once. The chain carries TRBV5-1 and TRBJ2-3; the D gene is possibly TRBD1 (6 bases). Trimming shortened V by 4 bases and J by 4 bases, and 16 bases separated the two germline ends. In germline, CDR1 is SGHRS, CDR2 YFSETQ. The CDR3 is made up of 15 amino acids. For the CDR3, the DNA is TGCGCCAGCAGCCCTGGGGCAGGGGAGTCAGATACGCAGTATTTT. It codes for CASSPGAGESDTQYF.

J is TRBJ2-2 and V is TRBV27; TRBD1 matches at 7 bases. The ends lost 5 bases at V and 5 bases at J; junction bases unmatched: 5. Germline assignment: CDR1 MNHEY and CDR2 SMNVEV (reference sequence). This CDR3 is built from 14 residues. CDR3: CASSPRQGTGELFF. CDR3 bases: TGTGCCAGCAGTCCCCGACAGGGAACCGGGGAGCTGTTTTTT.

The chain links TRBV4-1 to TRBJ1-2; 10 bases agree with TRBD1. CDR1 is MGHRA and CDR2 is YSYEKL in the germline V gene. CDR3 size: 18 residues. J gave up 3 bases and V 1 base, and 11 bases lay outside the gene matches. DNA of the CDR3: TGCGCCAGCAGCCAAGGGGTATTATGGGACAGGGGACACTATGGCTACACCTTC. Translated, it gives CASSQGVLWDRGHYGYTF.

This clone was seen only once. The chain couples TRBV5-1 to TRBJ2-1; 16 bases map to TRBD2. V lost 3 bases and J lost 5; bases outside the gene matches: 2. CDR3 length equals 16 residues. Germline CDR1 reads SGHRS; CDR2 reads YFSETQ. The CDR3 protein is CASSWGLAGGDNEQFF. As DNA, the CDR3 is TGCGCCAGCAGCTGGGGACTAGCGGGAGGGGACAATGAGCAGTTCTTC. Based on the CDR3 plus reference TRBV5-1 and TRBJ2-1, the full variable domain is KAGVTQTPRYLIKTRGQQVTLSCSPISGHRSVSWYQQTPGQGLQFLFEYFSETQRNKGNFPGRFSGRQFSNSRSEMNVSTLELGDSALYLCASSWGLAGGDNEQFFGPGTRLTVL.

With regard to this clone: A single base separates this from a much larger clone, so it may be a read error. CDR3 DNA sequence: TGCAGCATTGATCACGAGGCAGGGAACGAGCAGTACTTC. This sequence encodes CSIDHEAGNEQYF. The chain recombines TRBV29-1 with TRBJ2-7, with D perhaps matching TRBD1 (5 bases). Germline values: CDR1 SQVTM, CDR2 ANQGSEA. CDR3 length equals 13 residues.

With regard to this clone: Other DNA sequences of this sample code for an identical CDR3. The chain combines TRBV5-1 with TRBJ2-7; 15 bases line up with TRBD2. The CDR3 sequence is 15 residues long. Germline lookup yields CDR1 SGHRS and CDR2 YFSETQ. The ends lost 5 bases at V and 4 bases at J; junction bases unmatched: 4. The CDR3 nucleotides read TGCGCCAGCAGTCCGGGACTAGCGGGAGGATACGAGCAGTACTTC. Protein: CASSPGLAGGYEQYF. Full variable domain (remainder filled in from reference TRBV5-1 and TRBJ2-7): KAGVTQTPRYLIKTRGQQVTLSCSPISGHRSVSWYQQTPGQGLQFLFEYFSETQRNKGNFPGRFSGRQFSNSRSEMNVSTLELGDSALYLCASSPGLAGGYEQYFGPGTRLTVT.

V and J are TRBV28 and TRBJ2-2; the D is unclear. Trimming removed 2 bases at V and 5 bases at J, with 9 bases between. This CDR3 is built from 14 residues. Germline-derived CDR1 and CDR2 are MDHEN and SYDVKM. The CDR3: CASSLVARTGELFF. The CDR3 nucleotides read TGTGCCAGCAGTTTAGTCGCGAGAACCGGGGAGCTGTTTTTT. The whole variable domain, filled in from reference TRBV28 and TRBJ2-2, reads DVKVTQSSRYLVKRTGEKVFLECVQDMDHENMFWYRQDPGLGLRLIYFSYDVKMKEKGDIPEGYSVSREKKERFSLILESASTNQTSMYLCASSLVARTGELFFGEGSRLTVL.

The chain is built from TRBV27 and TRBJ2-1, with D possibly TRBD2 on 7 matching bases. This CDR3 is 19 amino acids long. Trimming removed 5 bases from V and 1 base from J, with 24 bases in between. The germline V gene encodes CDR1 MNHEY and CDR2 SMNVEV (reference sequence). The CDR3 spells CASSRLLLAEGGSYNEQFF. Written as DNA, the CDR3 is TGTGCCAGCAGTCGGCTTCTCCTAGCGGAAGGGGGATCCTACAATGAGCAGTTCTTC.

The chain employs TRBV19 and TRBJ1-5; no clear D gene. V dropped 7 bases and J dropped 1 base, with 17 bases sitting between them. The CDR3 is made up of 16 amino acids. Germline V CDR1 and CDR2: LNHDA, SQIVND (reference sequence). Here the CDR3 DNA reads TGTGCCAGTAACGTTCTCGGCAGGAACAGCAATCAGCCCCAGCATTTT. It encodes CASNVLGRNSNQPQHF.

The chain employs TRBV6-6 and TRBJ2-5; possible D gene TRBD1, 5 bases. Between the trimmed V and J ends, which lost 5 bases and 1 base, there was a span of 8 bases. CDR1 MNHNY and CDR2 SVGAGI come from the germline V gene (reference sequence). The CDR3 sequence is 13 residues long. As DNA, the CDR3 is TGTGCCAGCAGTCCCGACAGCCAAGAGACCCAGTACTTC. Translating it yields CASSPDSQETQYF.

The CDR3 DNA is TGTGCCAGCAGCCAAGAGAAAGGGAGGGGCTATGGCTACACCTTC. It encodes CASSQEKGRGYGYTF. The rearrangement uses TRBV14 and TRBJ1-2, with a weak D call TRBD1 (5 bases). Germline lookup yields CDR1 SGHDN and CDR2 FVKESK. CDR3 length: 15 amino acids. The V end was cut by 0 bases, the J end by 4 bases, with 12 bases between.

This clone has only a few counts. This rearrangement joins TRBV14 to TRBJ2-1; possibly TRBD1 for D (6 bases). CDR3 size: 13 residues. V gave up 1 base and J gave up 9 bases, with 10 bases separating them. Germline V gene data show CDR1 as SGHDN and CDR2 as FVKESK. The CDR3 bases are TGTGCCAGCAGCCAAGGCAGGGGTGGTGAGCAGTTCTTC. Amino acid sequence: CASSQGRGGEQFF.

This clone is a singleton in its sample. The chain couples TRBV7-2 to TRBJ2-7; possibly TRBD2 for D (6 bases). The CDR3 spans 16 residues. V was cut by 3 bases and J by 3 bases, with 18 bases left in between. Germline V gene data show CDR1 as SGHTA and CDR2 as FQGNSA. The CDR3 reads CASSFGGGTKYYEQYF. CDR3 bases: TGTGCCAGCAGCTTCGGCGGCGGGACCAAATACTACGAGCAGTACTTC.

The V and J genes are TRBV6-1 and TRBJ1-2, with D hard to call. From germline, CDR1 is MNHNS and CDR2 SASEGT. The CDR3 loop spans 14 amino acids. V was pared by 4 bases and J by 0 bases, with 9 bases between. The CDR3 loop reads CASSAQPTNYGYTF. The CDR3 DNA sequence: TGTGCCAGCAGTGCCCAGCCAACTAACTATGGCTACACCTTC.